The 10 T cell receptor beta chains below all came from one sample that was sequenced in a study of cytomegalovirus exposure and HLA in healthy donors (dated by TCRdb to about 2017). Libraries were prepared through the immunoSEQ multiplex PCR assay. For the multiplex PCR, a mixture combining 60 forward primers for TCR Vbeta segments and 13 reverse primers for TCR Jbeta segments was used. Held by TCRdb, this immuneACCESS table contains in-frame sequences only and omits some clones. Under half of the omission traces to an unresolved V gene where checked; the cause of the rest is unknown. The sample table contains around 140,000 clones; only one count was recorded for around 59% of them. The ten largest clones take up less than 2% of the sample. The specimen sequenced was PBMCs. The receptor source for this set is a male donor in good health and CMV-seronegative.

There are a few counts of this clone. The gene calls are TRBV6-6 and TRBJ1-2, with TRBD1 matching over 8 bases. The CDR3 is 15 residues long. Germline assignment: CDR1 MNHNY and CDR2 SVGAGI (reference sequence). J lost 3 bases, V lost 3 bases, and 6 bases had no gene match. CDR3 in DNA: TGTGCCAGCAGTTATCGGACAGGGACGTACTATGGCTACACCTTC. This sequence encodes CASSYRTGTYYGYTF.

This sequence joins TRBV5-1 and TRBJ1-3; a possible D gene is TRBD1 (5 bases). V lost 4 bases, J lost 4 bases, and 15 bases lay in between. This CDR3 has 15 amino acids. Germline CDR1 is SGHRS and CDR2 is YFSETQ. This CDR3 is CASSQHRQNGNTIYF. Written as DNA, the CDR3 is TGCGCCAGCAGCCAACACCGACAGAACGGAAACACCATATATTTT.

The chain carries TRBV5-1 and TRBJ1-2, with D perhaps TRBD1 (6 bases). V was trimmed by 3 bases and J by 8 bases, leaving 8 bases between them. CDR1 and CDR2 (germline): SGHRS, YFSETQ. The CDR3 spans 11 residues. The DNA of the CDR3 is TGCGCCAGCAGCTGGGGGGGCGGCTACACCTTC. It encodes CASSWGGGYTF.

The chain joins TRBV6-5 to TRBJ1-2; 8 bases map to TRBD1. The CDR3 runs to 12 residues. V shed 2 bases and J 10 bases; nucleotides not matched to a gene: 3. Per the germline V gene, CDR1 is MNHEY and CDR2 is SVGAGI. CDR3 region: CASSYGQGDYTF. Here the CDR3 DNA reads TGTGCCAGCAGTTACGGACAGGGAGACTACACCTTC.

This chain connects TRBV19 to TRBJ1-6, with D uncertain. Germline CDR1 is LNHDA and CDR2 is SQIVND (reference sequence). The V and J ends lost 2 bases and 6 bases respectively, with 14 bases between them. The CDR3 is made up of 16 amino acids. The CDR3 DNA is TGTGCCAGTAGTATAAGCGGGGTCGGGGTTAATTCACCCCTCCACTTT. It specifies CASSISGVGVNSPLHF.

The chain is built from TRBV11-2 and TRBJ2-5, with 7 bases that match TRBD1. Germline CDR1 and CDR2: SGHAT and FQNNGV. The CDR3 sequence is 15 residues long. V was pared by 5 bases and J by 4 bases, with 10 bases of the junction left unmatched. The chain's CDR3 is CASSPPRGLGETQYF. The CDR3 coding sequence is TGTGCCAGCAGCCCGCCGAGGGGGCTGGGAGAGACCCAGTACTTC.

V is TRBV7-2 and J is TRBJ2-3, with 7 nucleotides matching TRBD1. The CDR3 contains 14 residues. Germline V lookup: CDR1 SGHTA, CDR2 FQGNSA. V shed 5 bases, J shed 4 bases, and the junction held 6 bases outside the gene matches. CDR3 bases: TGTGCCAGCAGCCCCGACAGGGCCGCAGATACGCAGTATTTT. It translates to CASSPDRAADTQYF. Variable domain in full (rest from reference TRBV7-2 and TRBJ2-3): GAGVSQSPSNKVTEKGKDVELRCDPISGHTALYWYRQSLGQGLEFLIYFQGNSAPDKSGLPSDRFSAERTGGSVSTLTIQRTQQEDSAVYLCASSPDRAADTQYFGPGTRLTVL.

The CDR3 reads CASSLVGLMAGELFF. Here the CDR3 DNA reads TGTGCCAGCAGCTTAGTGGGACTGATGGCCGGGGAGCTGTTTTTT. The J gene is TRBJ2-2, the V gene TRBV11-2; perhaps TRBD2 as D (6 bases). CDR3 length: 15 amino acids. Deletions cut 1 base from V and 6 bases from J, with 12 bases between. Germline-derived CDR1 and CDR2 are SGHAT and FQNNGV. The full variable domain, its missing parts supplied by reference TRBV11-2 and TRBJ2-2, is EAGVAQSPRYKIIEKRQSVAFWCNPISGHATLYWYQQILGQGPKLLIQFQNNGVVDDSQLPKDRFSAERLKGVDSTLKIQPAKLEDSAVYLCASSLVGLMAGELFFGEGSRLTVL.

The chain has TRBV18 and TRBJ1-1, with D uncertain. The V gene's germline CDR1 is KGHSH and CDR2 LQKENI. Trimming pared 2 bases from V and 3 bases from J, leaving 7 bases between. CDR3 length equals 13 residues. CDR3 in DNA: TGTGCCAGCTCACCAAATTCGTACACTGAAGCTTTCTTT. Its protein is CASSPNSYTEAFF.

The rearrangement joins TRBV10-3 to TRBJ2-5; 8 positions agree with TRBD2. CDR1 and CDR2 from the germline V gene are ENHRY and SYGVKD. V gave up 2 bases and J gave up 5 bases; unmatched junction bases: 10. The CDR3 totals 16 residues. The CDR3 spells CAISEQTGGAGETQYF. The CDR3 DNA reads TGTGCCATCAGTGAGCAAACGGGGGGGGCCGGGGAGACCCAGTACTTC.